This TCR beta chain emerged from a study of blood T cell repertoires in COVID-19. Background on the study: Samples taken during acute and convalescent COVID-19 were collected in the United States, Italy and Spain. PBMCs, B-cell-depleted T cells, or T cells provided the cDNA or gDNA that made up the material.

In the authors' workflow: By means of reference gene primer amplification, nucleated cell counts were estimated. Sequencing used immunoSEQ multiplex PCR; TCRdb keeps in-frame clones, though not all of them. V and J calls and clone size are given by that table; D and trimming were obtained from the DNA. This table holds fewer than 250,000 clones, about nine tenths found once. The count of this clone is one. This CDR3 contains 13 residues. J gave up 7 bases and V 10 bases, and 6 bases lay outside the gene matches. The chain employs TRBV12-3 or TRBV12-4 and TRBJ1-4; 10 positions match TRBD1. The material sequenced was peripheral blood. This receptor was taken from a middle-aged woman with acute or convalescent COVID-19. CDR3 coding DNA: TGTGCCACCTCCGGGACAGGGGCTGAAAAACTGTTTTTT. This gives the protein CATSGTGAEKLFF.